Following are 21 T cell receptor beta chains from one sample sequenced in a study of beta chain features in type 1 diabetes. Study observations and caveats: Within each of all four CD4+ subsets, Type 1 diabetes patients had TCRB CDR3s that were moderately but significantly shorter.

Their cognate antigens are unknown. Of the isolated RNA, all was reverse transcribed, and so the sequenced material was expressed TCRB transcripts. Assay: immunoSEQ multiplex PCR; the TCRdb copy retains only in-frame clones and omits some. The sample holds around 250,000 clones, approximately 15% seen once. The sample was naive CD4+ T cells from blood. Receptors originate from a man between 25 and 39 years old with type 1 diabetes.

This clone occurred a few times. The CDR3 DNA follows: TGTGCCAGCAGTCGACGAACACAGGTCCCACGGTGGGAAAAACTGTTTTTT. Translation gives CASSRRTQVPRWEKLFF. This chain links TRBV27 with TRBJ1-4, with a weak D call TRBD1 (5 bases). CDR3 length: 17 residues. Per the germline V gene, CDR1 is MNHEY and CDR2 is SMNVEV (reference sequence). With 5 bases removed from V and 8 bases from J, the gap between germline ends came to 24 bases.

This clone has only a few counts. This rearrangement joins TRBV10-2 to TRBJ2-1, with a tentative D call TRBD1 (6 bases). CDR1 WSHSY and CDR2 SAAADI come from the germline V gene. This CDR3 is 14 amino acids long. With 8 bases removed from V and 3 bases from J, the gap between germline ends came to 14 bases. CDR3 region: CASVRAQGYNEQFF. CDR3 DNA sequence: TGCGCCAGCGTCCGGGCACAGGGCTACAATGAGCAGTTCTTC.

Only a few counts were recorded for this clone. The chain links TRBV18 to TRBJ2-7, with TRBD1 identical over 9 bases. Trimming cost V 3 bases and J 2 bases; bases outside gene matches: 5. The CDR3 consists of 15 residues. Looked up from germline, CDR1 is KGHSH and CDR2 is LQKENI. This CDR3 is CASSPGTGYPYEQYF. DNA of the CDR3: TGTGCCAGCTCACCCGGGACAGGGTATCCCTACGAGCAGTACTTC.

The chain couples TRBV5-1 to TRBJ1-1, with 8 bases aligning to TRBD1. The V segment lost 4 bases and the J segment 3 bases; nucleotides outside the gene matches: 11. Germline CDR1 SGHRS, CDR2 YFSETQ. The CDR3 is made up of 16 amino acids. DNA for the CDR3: TGCGCCAGCAGCAGAGCTACCGGGACAGGAGACACTGAAGCTTTCTTT. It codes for CASSRATGTGDTEAFF.

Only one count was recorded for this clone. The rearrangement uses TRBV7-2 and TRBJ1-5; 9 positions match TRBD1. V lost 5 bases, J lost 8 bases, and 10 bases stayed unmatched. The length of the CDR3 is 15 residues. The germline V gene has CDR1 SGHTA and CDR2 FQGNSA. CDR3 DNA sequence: TGTGCCAGCAGCCTAGGGGACAGGGAAATGAAGCCCCAGCATTTT. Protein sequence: CASSLGDREMKPQHF.

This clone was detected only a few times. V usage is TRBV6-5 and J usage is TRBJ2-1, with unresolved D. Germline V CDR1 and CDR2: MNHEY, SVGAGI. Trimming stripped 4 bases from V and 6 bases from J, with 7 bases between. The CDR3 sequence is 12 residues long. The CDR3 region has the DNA TGTGCCAGCAGTTCCCCCTCCAATGAGCAGTTCTTC. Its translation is CASSSPSNEQFF.

CDR3 sequence reads: CASSFRLSSYEQYF. The CDR3 coding sequence is TGTGCCAGCAGCTTCCGACTGAGCTCCTACGAGCAGTACTTC. The V gene is TRBV11-2, the J gene TRBJ2-7; D gene ambiguous. This CDR3 has 14 residues. The germline V gene encodes CDR1 SGHAT and CDR2 FQNNGV. Trimming shortened V by 3 bases and J by 0 bases, and 9 bases separated the two germline ends.

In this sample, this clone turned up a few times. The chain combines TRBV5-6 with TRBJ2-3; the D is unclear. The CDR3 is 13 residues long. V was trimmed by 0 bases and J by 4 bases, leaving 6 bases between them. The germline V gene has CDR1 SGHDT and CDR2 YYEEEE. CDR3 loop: CASSLVAADTQYF. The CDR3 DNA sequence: TGTGCCAGCAGCTTGGTGGCTGCAGATACGCAGTATTTT. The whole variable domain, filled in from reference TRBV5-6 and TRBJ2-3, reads DAGVTQSPTHLIKTRGQQVTLRCSPKSGHDTVSWYQQALGQGPQFIFQYYEEEERQRGNFPDRFSGHQFPNYSSELNVNALLLGDSALYLCASSLVAADTQYFGPGTRLTVL.

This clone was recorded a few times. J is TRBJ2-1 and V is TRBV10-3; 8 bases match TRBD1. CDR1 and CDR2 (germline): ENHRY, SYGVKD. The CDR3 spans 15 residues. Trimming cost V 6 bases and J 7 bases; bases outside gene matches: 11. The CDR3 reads CAISLTGQGRNEQFF. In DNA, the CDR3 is TGTGCCATCAGCCTAACAGGACAGGGCAGGAATGAGCAGTTCTTC.

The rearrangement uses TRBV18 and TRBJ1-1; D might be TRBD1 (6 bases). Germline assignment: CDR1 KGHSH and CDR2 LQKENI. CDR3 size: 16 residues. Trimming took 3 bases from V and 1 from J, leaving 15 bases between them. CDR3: CASSPTGIRGNTEAFF. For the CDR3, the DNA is TGTGCCAGCTCACCCACAGGGATCCGTGGGAACACTGAAGCTTTCTTT.

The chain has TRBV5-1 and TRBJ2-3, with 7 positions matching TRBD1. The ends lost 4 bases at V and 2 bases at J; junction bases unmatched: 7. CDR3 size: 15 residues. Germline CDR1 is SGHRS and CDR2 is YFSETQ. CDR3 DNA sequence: TGCGCCAGCAGCGACACGGGACAGCTCACAGATACGCAGTATTTT. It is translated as CASSDTGQLTDTQYF.

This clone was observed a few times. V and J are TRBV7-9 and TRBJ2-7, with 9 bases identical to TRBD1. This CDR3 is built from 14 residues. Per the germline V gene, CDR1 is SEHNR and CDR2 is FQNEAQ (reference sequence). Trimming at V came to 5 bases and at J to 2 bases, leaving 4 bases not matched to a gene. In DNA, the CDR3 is TGTGCCAGCAGCCCTGGACAGGGGACCTACGAGCAGTACTTC. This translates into CASSPGQGTYEQYF.

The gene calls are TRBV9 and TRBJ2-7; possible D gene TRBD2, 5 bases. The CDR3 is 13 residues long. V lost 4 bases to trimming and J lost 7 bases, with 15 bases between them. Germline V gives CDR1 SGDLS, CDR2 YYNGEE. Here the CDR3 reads CASSPLARGEQYF. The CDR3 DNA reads TGTGCCAGCAGCCCCCTCGCCCGGGGTGAGCAGTACTTC.

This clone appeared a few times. The CDR3 bases are TGCAGCGTTGTATTGTGGGAGGTGGGAAGCGACGAGCAGTACTTC. As protein: CSVVLWEVGSDEQYF. The chain combines TRBV29-1 with TRBJ2-5; D might be TRBD2 (6 bases). Gene TRBJ2-7 matches the end of the DNA better, so the J call may be wrong. In germline, CDR1 is SQVTM, CDR2 ANQGSEA. This CDR3 is built from 15 residues.

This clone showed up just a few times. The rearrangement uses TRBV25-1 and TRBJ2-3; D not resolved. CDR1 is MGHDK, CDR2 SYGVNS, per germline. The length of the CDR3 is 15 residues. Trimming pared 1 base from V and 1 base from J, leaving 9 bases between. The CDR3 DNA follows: TGTGCCAGCAGTGAATCGTCCGCGGGCACAGATACGCAGTATTTT. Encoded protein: CASSESSAGTDTQYF.

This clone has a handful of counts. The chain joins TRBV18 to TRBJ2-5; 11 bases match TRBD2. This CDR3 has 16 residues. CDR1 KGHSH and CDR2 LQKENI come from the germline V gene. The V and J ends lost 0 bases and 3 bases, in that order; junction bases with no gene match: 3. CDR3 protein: CASSPPSSGGKETQYF. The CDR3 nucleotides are TGTGCCAGCTCACCACCGTCTAGCGGGGGGAAAGAGACCCAGTACTTC.

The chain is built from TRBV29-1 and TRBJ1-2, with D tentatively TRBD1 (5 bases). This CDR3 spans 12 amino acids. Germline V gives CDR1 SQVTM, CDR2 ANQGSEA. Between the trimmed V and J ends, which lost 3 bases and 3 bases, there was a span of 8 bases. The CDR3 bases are TGCAGCGTTGACGGCAGGGACTATGGCTACACCTTC. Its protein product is CSVDGRDYGYTF. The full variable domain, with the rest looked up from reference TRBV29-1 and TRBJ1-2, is SAVISQKPSRDICQRGTSLTIQCQVDSQVTMMFWYRQQPGQSLTLIATANQGSEATYESGFVIDKFPISRPNLTFSTLTVSNMSPEDSSIYLCSVDGRDYGYTFGSGTRLTVV.

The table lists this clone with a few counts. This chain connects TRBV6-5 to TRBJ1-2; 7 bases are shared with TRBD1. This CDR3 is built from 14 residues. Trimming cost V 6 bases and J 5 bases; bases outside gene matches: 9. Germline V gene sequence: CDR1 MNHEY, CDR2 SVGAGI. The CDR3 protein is CASRPGTDFYGYTF. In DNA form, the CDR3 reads TGTGCCAGCAGGCCCGGGACAGATTTTTATGGCTACACCTTC.

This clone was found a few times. CDR3 nucleotide sequence: TGTGCCAGCTCACTAGACAGCGACTATGGCTACACCTTC. Its translation: CASSLDSDYGYTF. The chain combines TRBV18 with TRBJ1-2; TRBD1 is a possible D gene (5 bases). Trimming removed 4 bases at V and 3 bases at J, with 9 bases between. The V gene's germline CDR1 is KGHSH and CDR2 LQKENI. The CDR3 runs 13 residues.

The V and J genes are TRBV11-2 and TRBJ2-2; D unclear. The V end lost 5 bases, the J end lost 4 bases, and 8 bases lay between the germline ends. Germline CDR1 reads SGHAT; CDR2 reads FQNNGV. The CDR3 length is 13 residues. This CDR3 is CASSLMVTGELFF. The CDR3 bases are TGTGCCAGCAGCCTAATGGTCACCGGGGAGCTGTTTTTT.

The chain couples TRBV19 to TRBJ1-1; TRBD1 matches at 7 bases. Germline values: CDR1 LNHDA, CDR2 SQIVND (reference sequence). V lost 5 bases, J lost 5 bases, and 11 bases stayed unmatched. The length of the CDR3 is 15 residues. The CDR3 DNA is TGTGCCAGTAGTCCTCCACCTACAGGGGAGACTGAAGCTTTCTTT. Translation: CASSPPPTGETEAFF.